The present T cell receptor beta chain was sequenced within a study of T-cell reconstitution after alpha-beta-depleted transplantation in children. Library preparation (for TCRbeta) was performed with unique molecular identifiers. From the PCR reads, TCRdb called clonotypes with MiXCR, one entry per CDR3 protein. The sample has around 500,000 distinct CDR3 sequences; 12% are singletons. Per germline, CDR1 LGHNA and CDR2 YSLEER. This CDR3 has 15 residues. J lost 7 bases, V lost 0 bases, and 4 bases had no gene match. The receptor's source is a human donor who donated a stem cell graft to a child with combined immunodeficiency. The input for sequencing was PBMCs from the stem cell graft donor, taken from the stem cell graft. The gene calls are TRBV4-3 and TRBJ1-5; 9 nucleotides match TRBD1. The CDR3 DNA reads as TGCGCCAGCAGCCAAGATCGGGACAGGGCGCAGCCCCAGCATTTT. Residues: CASSQDRDRAQPQHF.